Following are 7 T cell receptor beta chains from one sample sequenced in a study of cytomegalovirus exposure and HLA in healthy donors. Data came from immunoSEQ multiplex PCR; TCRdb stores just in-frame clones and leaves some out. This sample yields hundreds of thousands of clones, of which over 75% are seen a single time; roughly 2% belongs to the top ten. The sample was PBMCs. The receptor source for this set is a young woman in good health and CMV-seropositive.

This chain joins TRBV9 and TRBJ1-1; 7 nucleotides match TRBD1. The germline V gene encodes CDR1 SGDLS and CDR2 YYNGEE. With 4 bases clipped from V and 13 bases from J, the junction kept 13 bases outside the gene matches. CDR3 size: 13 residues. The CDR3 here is CASSPGTAGRDFF. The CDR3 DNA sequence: TGTGCCAGCAGCCCAGGGACAGCCGGGAGGGATTTCTTT.

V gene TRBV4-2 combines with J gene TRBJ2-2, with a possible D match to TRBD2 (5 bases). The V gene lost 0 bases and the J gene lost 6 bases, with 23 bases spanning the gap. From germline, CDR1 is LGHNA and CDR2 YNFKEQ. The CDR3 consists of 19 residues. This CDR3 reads CASSQDLYRDIGKSGELFF. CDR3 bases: TGTGCCAGCAGCCAAGATCTTTACCGGGATATAGGAAAGTCCGGGGAGCTGTTTTTT.

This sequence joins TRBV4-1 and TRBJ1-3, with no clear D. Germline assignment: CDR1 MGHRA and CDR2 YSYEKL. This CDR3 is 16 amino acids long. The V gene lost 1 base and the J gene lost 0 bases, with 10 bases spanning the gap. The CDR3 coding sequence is TGCGCCAGCAGCCAAGGTACAGCTGGCTCTGGAAACACCATATATTTT. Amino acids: CASSQGTAGSGNTIYF.

The CDR3 loop reads CASNKDSSRGINEQFF. CDR3 nucleotides: TGTGCCAGCAATAAGGACTCCAGCAGGGGAATCAATGAGCAGTTCTTC. The chain employs TRBV7-9 and TRBJ2-1; a possible D gene is TRBD1 (6 bases). The CDR3 sequence is 16 residues long. Per germline, CDR1 SEHNR and CDR2 FQNEAQ (reference sequence). V lost 7 bases and J 6 bases, leaving 22 bases between the germline ends.

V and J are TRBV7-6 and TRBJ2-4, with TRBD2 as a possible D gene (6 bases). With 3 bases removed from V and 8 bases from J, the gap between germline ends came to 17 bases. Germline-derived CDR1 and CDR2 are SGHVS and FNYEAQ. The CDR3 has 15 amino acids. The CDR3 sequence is CASSFTAGNGDIQYF. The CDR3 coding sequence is TGTGCCAGCAGCTTCACAGCGGGTAATGGAGACATTCAGTACTTC.

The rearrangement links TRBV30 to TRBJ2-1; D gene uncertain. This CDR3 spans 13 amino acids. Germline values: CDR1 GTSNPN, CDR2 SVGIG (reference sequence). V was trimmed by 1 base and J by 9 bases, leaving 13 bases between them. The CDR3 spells CAWSELLYGEQFF. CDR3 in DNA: TGTGCCTGGAGTGAACTCTTGTACGGTGAGCAGTTCTTC.

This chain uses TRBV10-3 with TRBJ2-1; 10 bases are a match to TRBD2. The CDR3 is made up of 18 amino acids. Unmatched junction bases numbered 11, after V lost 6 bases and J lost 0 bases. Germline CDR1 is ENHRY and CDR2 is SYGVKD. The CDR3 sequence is CAIRASGSAVSSYNEQFF. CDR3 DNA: TGTGCCATCAGGGCTAGCGGGAGTGCGGTGAGCTCCTACAATGAGCAGTTCTTC.